Listed here is a single T cell receptor (beta chain). Its antigen is not identified. Being one base from a much bigger clone, this may be a read error. The data were obtained in a study of CD8+CD57+ T cells in acquired aplastic anemia. Overall study: CD4+ and CD8+ cells, once sorted, gave DNA averaging roughly 3 ug. The average read count for CD4+ cells in healthy donors was 8.5 million to 12 million. General study points: Patients and controls shared approximately 28 CD8+ CDR3 sequences. Controls and patients did not differ significantly in CD8+ Simpson's diversity.

There are 13 residues in the CDR3. Looked up from germline, CDR1 is MNHEY and CDR2 is SVGAGI. It was genomic DNA that served as the template for profiling TCR beta VDJ and CDR3. TCRdb analysed the reads with MiXCR anew, one entry per CDR3 protein. This table has some 210,000 distinct CDR3 sequences, over 60% appearing once. The material sequenced was sorted CD4+, CD8+, or CD8+CD57+ T cells (not recorded which) from PBMCs. The rearrangement uses TRBV6-5 and TRBJ1-4, with D tentatively TRBD1 (5 bases). The TCR originated in a human donor in good health. In DNA form, the CDR3 reads TGTGCCAGCACCCCGGGACCAAATGAAAAACTGCTTTTT. Its protein product is CASTPGPNEKLLF.